This TCR beta chain was profiled in a study of T cells in Graves' hyperthyroidism and ophthalmopathy. Study-level points and caveats: A model built on 13 V-J features separated ophthalmopathy from stable hyperthyroidism.

Amplification of TCR beta CDR3 regions was performed using RNA transcripts as template. During a first-round RT-PCR of the TCR CDR3, the HTBI primer set was used. TCRdb re-called the multiplex PCR reads through MiXCR, storing one row per CDR3 protein. In the table there are around 400,000 distinct CDR3 sequences, 15% to 18% of which are singletons. The patients, who ranged from 18 to 65 in age, presented with newly diagnosed hyperthyroidism lasting under 2 months. With regard to this clonotype: Its target is unknown.

V lost 5 bases, J lost 3 bases, and 7 bases stayed unmatched. The CDR3 has 16 residues. In germline, CDR1 is LNHDA, CDR2 SQIVND (reference sequence). The sample was blood. The clonotype comes from a woman aged 18-29 years with Graves' hyperthyroidism that later progressed to Graves' ophthalmopathy. The chain has TRBV19 and TRBJ2-1, with TRBD2 identical over 10 bases. In DNA, the CDR3 is TGTGCCAGTAGTCAGCTAGCGGGGGCACTCTACAATGAGCAGTTCTTC. Translation gives CASSQLAGALYNEQFF.